Following are 27 T cell receptor beta chains from one sample sequenced in a study of T cell responses to AZD1222 COVID-19 vaccine. Libraries were prepared by immunoSEQ multiplex PCR; TCRdb keeps only in-frame clonotypes and omits some of them. Of about 130,000 clones listed, about nine tenths are singletons. The sequenced sample was peripheral blood, obtained on day 0 of AZD1222 vaccination. All receptors derive from an adult in good health.

The chain uses TRBV6-2 or TRBV6-3 and TRBJ2-2; 7 bases align to TRBD1. CDR3 length equals 17 residues. V shed 7 bases and J 5 bases; nucleotides not matched to a gene: 16. Germline V CDR1 and CDR2: MNHEY, SVGEGT. CDR3 residues: CASNPTGMTGITGELFF. The CDR3 coding sequence is TGTGCCAGCAACCCTACGGGGATGACAGGGATAACCGGGGAGCTGTTTTTT.

CDR3 nucleotides: TGTGCCAGCAGCTGGGACAGCTATGGCTACACCTTC. This translates into CASSWDSYGYTF. The chain employs TRBV11-2 and TRBJ1-2; 7 nucleotides agree with TRBD1. CDR1 and CDR2 (germline): SGHAT, FQNNGV. The CDR3 has 12 residues. V trimming: 4 bases; J trimming: 4 bases; junction bases outside the gene matches: 0.

This chain joins TRBV12-3 or TRBV12-4 and TRBJ1-2, with unresolved D. The V gene lost 4 bases and the J gene lost 6 bases, with 9 bases spanning the gap. The length of the CDR3 is 12 residues. CDR3 loop: CASSYFSDGYTF. The CDR3 DNA is TGTGCCAGCAGTTATTTCTCAGATGGCTACACCTTC.

The chain carries TRBV10-1 and TRBJ2-5, with 11 bases fitting TRBD1. The CDR3 is 14 amino acids. V dropped 5 bases and J dropped 7; count of bases not matched to a gene: 6. Germline lookup yields CDR1 WNHNN and CDR2 SYGVQD (reference sequence). Written as DNA, the CDR3 is TGCGCCAGCAGTAAGGACAGGGGGCTTGGGACCCAGTACTTC. Its protein is CASSKDRGLGTQYF.

This clone was counted between two and nine times. The chain uses TRBV28 and TRBJ2-7, with a weak D call TRBD1 (5 bases). CDR3 length equals 12 residues. Trimming removed 6 bases from V and 2 bases from J, with 8 bases in between. Germline V gene lookup returns CDR1 MDHEN and CDR2 SYDVKM. The CDR3 protein is CASRDKPYEQYF. The CDR3, as DNA: TGTGCCAGCAGGGACAAGCCCTACGAGCAGTACTTC.

The chain combines TRBV6-6 with TRBJ2-7; 8 bases line up with TRBD1. Germline CDR1 MNHNY, CDR2 SVGAGI (reference sequence). The CDR3 covers 12 residues. J lost 3 bases, V lost 8 bases, and 3 bases had no gene match. Here the CDR3 reads CASRDRSYEQYF. In DNA, the CDR3 is TGTGCCAGCCGGGACAGGAGCTACGAGCAGTACTTC.

This clone occurred a few times. This chain links TRBV10-3 with TRBJ2-1, with 9 bases that match TRBD1. CDR3 size: 14 residues. Germline CDR1 and CDR2: ENHRY and SYGVKD. The V gene end was trimmed by 10 bases and the J gene end by 6 bases; junction bases not matched to a gene: 10. The CDR3 here is CATLQQGAINEQFF. CDR3 in DNA: TGTGCCACCCTCCAACAGGGGGCTATCAATGAGCAGTTCTTC.

This clone appeared once. The chain is built from TRBV5-1 and TRBJ1-6; the D gene is possibly TRBD1 (5 bases). The V gene's germline CDR1 is SGHRS and CDR2 YFSETQ. Between the trimmed V and J ends, which lost 3 bases and 8 bases, there was a span of 15 bases. The CDR3 loop spans 15 amino acids. The CDR3 bases are TGCGCCAGCAGCTCCACCCCAGTGGGGGATTCACCCCTCCACTTT. Translating it yields CASSSTPVGDSPLHF.

The V call is TRBV2, the J call TRBJ1-5; TRBD1 is a possible D gene (5 bases). V gave up 6 bases and J gave up 6 bases, with 21 bases separating them. This CDR3 region has 16 residues. The germline V gene has CDR1 SNHLY and CDR2 FYNNEI. The CDR3 DNA sequence: TGTGCCAGCAGGGATAGCGGGGCAGGCCAGTTTCAGCCCCAGCATTTT. Its translation: CASRDSGAGQFQPQHF.

The genes are TRBV3-1 (or the pseudogene TRBV3-2) and TRBJ2-1; TRBD2 aligns across 14 bases. Germline V gives CDR1 LGHDT, CDR2 YNNKEL (reference sequence). The CDR3 runs 17 residues. The junction had 7 bases not matched to a gene; V was cut back by 4 bases and J by 5 bases. DNA for the CDR3: TGTGCCAGCAGCCTGGGACTAGCGGGGGCCCCAAACAATGAGCAGTTCTTC. It translates to CASSLGLAGAPNNEQFF.

This clone appeared a single time. The chain carries TRBV10-2 and TRBJ1-6; no clear D gene. The CDR3 is made up of 13 amino acids. Trimming took 0 bases from V and 10 from J, leaving 7 bases between them. CDR1 and CDR2 (germline): WSHSY, SAAADI. The DNA for the CDR3 is TGCGCCAGCAGTGAGTCGACGGAATCACCCCTCCACTTT. Protein: CASSESTESPLHF.

The chain couples TRBV5-8 to TRBJ2-5, with D tentatively TRBD1 (6 bases). Between the trimmed V and J ends, which lost 7 bases and 5 bases, there was a span of 15 bases. The CDR3 sequence is 13 residues long. From germline, CDR1 is SGHTS and CDR2 YDEGEE. DNA for the CDR3: TGTGCCAGCGCAGGACAGCCGAGGGAGACCCAGTACTTC. Its protein product is CASAGQPRETQYF.

This chain uses TRBV4-3 with TRBJ2-1, with D possibly TRBD2 on 6 matching bases. Trimming cost V 2 bases and J 8 bases, with 22 bases left between them. This CDR3 has 17 amino acids. The germline V gene encodes CDR1 LGHNA and CDR2 YSLEER. The CDR3 region has the DNA TGCGCCAGCAGCCAACAAATAGCGAGCGGGCCATCCCATGAGCAGTTCTTC. Translating it yields CASSQQIASGPSHEQFF.

The chain is built from TRBV7-8 and TRBJ1-2; D is undetermined. Per germline, CDR1 SGHVS and CDR2 FQNEAQ. V lost 4 bases to trimming and J lost 0 bases, with 9 bases between them. The CDR3 runs to 14 residues. The CDR3 DNA sequence: TGTGCCAGCAGCTCCCGCCAGTCTAACTATGGCTACACCTTC. It encodes CASSSRQSNYGYTF.

The chain employs TRBV2 and TRBJ1-2; 9 positions match TRBD1. Trimming at V came to 8 bases and at J to 6 bases, leaving 13 bases not matched to a gene. CDR1 is SNHLY, CDR2 FYNNEI, per germline. CDR3 length equals 15 residues. The CDR3 sequence is CASARVGQGMNGYTF. CDR3 nucleotides: TGTGCCAGCGCCCGGGTCGGACAGGGGATGAATGGCTACACCTTC.

The DNA for the CDR3 is TGTGCCAGCAGCTTAAGTCCTCCGCTTGCAGGCTCCGGCTACGAGCAGTACTTC. Amino acids: CASSLSPPLAGSGYEQYF. The chain combines TRBV7-6 with TRBJ2-7; D gene uncertain. The CDR3 is made up of 18 amino acids. V lost 2 bases, J lost 3 bases, and 23 bases lay in between. Germline V gives CDR1 SGHVS, CDR2 FNYEAQ.

V and J are TRBV19 and TRBJ1-2; D possibly corresponds to TRBD1 (6 bases). This CDR3 region has 15 residues. V lost 3 bases and J lost 4, with 15 bases in between. Germline lookup yields CDR1 LNHDA and CDR2 SQIVND (reference sequence). In DNA form, the CDR3 reads TGTGCCAGTAGTATGCGGTTCGGGGGCCCCTATGGCTACACCTTC. Translating gives CASSMRFGGPYGYTF. The whole variable domain, filled in from reference TRBV19 and TRBJ1-2, reads DGGITQSPKYLFRKEGQNVTLSCEQNLNHDAMYWYRQDPGQGLRLIYYSQIVNDFQKGDIAEGYSVSREKKESFPLTVTSAQKNPTAFYLCASSMRFGGPYGYTFGSGTRLTVV.

V gene TRBV11-2 combines with J gene TRBJ2-7; D remains ambiguous. Germline V gene lookup returns CDR1 SGHAT and CDR2 FQNNGV. The CDR3 consists of 11 residues. V lost 5 bases to trimming and J lost 3 bases, with 5 bases between them. CDR3 DNA sequence: TGTGCCAGCAGCCACCTCTACGAGCAGTACTTC. Translation: CASSHLYEQYF.

This clone was found a few times. This sequence joins TRBV30 and TRBJ2-1; possible D gene TRBD2, 6 bases. This CDR3 has 14 amino acids. Germline V lookup: CDR1 GTSNPN, CDR2 SVGIG (reference sequence). V gave up 0 bases and J gave up 5 bases, with 11 bases separating them. The CDR3: CAWSVLIADNEQFF. DNA of the CDR3: TGTGCCTGGAGTGTCCTTATAGCGGACAATGAGCAGTTCTTC.

The chain is built from TRBV18 and TRBJ1-2; D possibly corresponds to TRBD1 (5 bases). The germline V gene encodes CDR1 KGHSH and CDR2 LQKENI. The CDR3 runs 17 residues. Between the trimmed V and J ends, which lost 1 base and 5 bases, there was a span of 20 bases. CDR3 sequence: CASSPRAQEPTNYGYTF. In DNA, the CDR3 is TGTGCCAGCTCACCACGCGCACAGGAACCTACCAATTATGGCTACACCTTC.

The chain combines TRBV5-1 with TRBJ1-4; D is uncertain. V was trimmed by 0 bases and J by 8 bases, leaving 14 bases between them. The CDR3 has 15 residues. CDR1 is SGHRS and CDR2 is YFSETQ in the germline V gene. CDR3 region: CASSLVRAADEKLFF. CDR3 bases: TGCGCCAGCAGCTTGGTAAGGGCGGCTGACGAAAAACTGTTTTTT.

CDR3 protein: CASSPLSERGYTF. In DNA form, the CDR3 reads TGTGCCAGCAGTCCCCTTTCCGAACGCGGCTACACCTTC. This chain joins TRBV6-5 and TRBJ1-2; D is unclear. CDR3 length: 13 amino acids. Trimming removed 5 bases at V and 8 bases at J, with 15 bases between. Germline CDR1 reads MNHEY; CDR2 reads SVGAGI.

The rearrangement uses TRBV2 and TRBJ1-2; perhaps TRBD1 as D (6 bases). The length of the CDR3 is 14 residues. Trimming took off 6 bases at V and 8 bases at J, with 19 bases between the two ends. Germline V gene sequence: CDR1 SNHLY, CDR2 FYNNEI. CDR3 protein: CASRPGQSNQGYTF. The CDR3 bases are TGTGCCAGCAGACCTGGACAGTCAAACCAGGGCTACACCTTC.

V gene TRBV10-2 combines with J gene TRBJ2-1, with 9 bases matching TRBD2. The CDR3 has 14 residues. V shed 7 bases and J 4 bases; nucleotides not matched to a gene: 5. Per germline, CDR1 WSHSY and CDR2 SAAADI. This chain's CDR3 is CASNLAGSYNEQFF. The CDR3 DNA reads TGCGCCAGCAACCTAGCGGGGTCTTACAATGAGCAGTTCTTC.

The gene calls are TRBV7-9 and TRBJ1-5; D possibly corresponds to TRBD1 (6 bases). The CDR3 contains 15 residues. V lost 3 bases and J 6 bases, leaving 15 bases between the germline ends. Germline V gene lookup returns CDR1 SEHNR and CDR2 FQNEAQ (reference sequence). CDR3 loop: CASSLSTGFSQPQHF. The CDR3 region has the DNA TGTGCCAGCAGCTTGTCAACAGGGTTCAGTCAGCCCCAGCATTTT.

CDR3 sequence: CASSQAIYGYTF. For the CDR3, the DNA is TGTGCCAGCAGCCAAGCCATCTATGGCTACACCTTC. The chain joins TRBV3-1 (or the pseudogene TRBV3-2) to TRBJ1-2; no clear D. Germline V CDR1 and CDR2: LGHDT, YNNKEL (reference sequence). Deletions cut 1 base from V and 4 bases from J, with 4 bases between. The CDR3 is 12 residues long.

The chain is built from TRBV5-1 and TRBJ1-3, with D tentatively TRBD1 (5 bases). Trimming took 0 bases from V and 0 from J, leaving 10 bases between them. The CDR3 is made up of 16 amino acids. Germline V gene lookup returns CDR1 SGHRS and CDR2 YFSETQ. CDR3 nucleotide sequence: TGCGCCAGCAGCTTGGGTGCGGGGCCCTCTGGAAACACCATATATTTT. Translated, it gives CASSLGAGPSGNTIYF.